Following are 6 T cell receptor beta chains from one sample sequenced in a study of cytomegalovirus exposure and HLA in healthy donors. PCR used 60 Vbeta primers and 13 Jbeta primers. Sequencing used immunoSEQ multiplex PCR; TCRdb keeps in-frame clones, though not all of them. This sample has roughly 150,000 clones, with roughly 80% found just once. Sequenced input: PBMCs. The receptors were sampled from a male donor in good health and CMV-seropositive.

This clone has just one count. This chain uses TRBV11-3 with TRBJ2-2; D is possibly TRBD2 (6 bases). The germline V gene encodes CDR1 SGHNT and CDR2 YENEEA. The CDR3 is 15 amino acids. The V and J ends lost 2 bases and 3 bases respectively, with 10 bases between them. The CDR3 coding sequence is TGTGCCAGCAGCTTAAGGAGGGCCTACACCGGGGAGCTGTTTTTT. Residues: CASSLRRAYTGELFF.

The V call is TRBV10-1, the J call TRBJ2-3, with TRBD2 identical over 12 bases. After removal of 4 bases from V and 2 bases from J, the junction contained 7 bases not matched to a gene. Looked up from germline, CDR1 is WNHNN and CDR2 is SYGVQD (reference sequence). The CDR3 contains 17 residues. The chain's CDR3 is CASSGPGLAGITDTQYF. The DNA of the CDR3 is TGCGCCAGCAGTGGCCCTGGACTAGCGGGGATCACAGATACGCAGTATTTT.

This clone was seen a few times. V gene TRBV4-3 combines with J gene TRBJ1-1; possible D gene TRBD1, 5 bases. Germline-derived CDR1 and CDR2 are LGHNA and YSLEER. The CDR3 has 16 amino acids. Trimming left V 0 bases short and J 0 bases short, with 11 bases between. The CDR3, as DNA: TGCGCCAGCAGCCAAGATTTTGGGGGGATGAACACTGAAGCTTTCTTT. Translation: CASSQDFGGMNTEAFF.

The V and J genes are TRBV2 and TRBJ1-6, with unresolved D. This CDR3 contains 13 residues. The germline gives CDR1 SNHLY, CDR2 FYNNEI. With 6 bases removed from V and 14 bases from J, the gap between germline ends came to 17 bases. The CDR3 DNA reads as TGTGCCAGCAGCCCGCCGACCCAGAGGACCCTCCACTTT. This gives the protein CASSPPTQRTLHF.

This clone was seen once. In the same sample, other DNA sequences code for this CDR3. The chain is built from TRBV5-1 and TRBJ1-1; D ambiguous. Trimming shortened V by 1 base and J by 0 bases, and 4 bases separated the two germline ends. Germline lookup yields CDR1 SGHRS and CDR2 YFSETQ. The length of the CDR3 is 13 residues. CDR3 DNA sequence: TGCGCCAGCAGCTTGACTGTGAACACTGAAGCTTTCTTT. It codes for CASSLTVNTEAFF.

This clone was detected once. The chain carries TRBV7-2 and TRBJ1-2; 9 bases are shared with TRBD1. Germline V lookup: CDR1 SGHTA, CDR2 FQGNSA. The CDR3 spans 15 residues. Trimming cost V 5 bases and J 0 bases; bases outside gene matches: 4. For the CDR3, the DNA is TGTGCCAGCAGCACATACAGGGGGCCTAACTATGGCTACACCTTC. This encodes CASSTYRGPNYGYTF.